Shown below are 26 T cell receptor beta chains from a single sample sequenced in a study of T cells in Graves' hyperthyroidism and ophthalmopathy. Researchers amplified the TCR beta CDR3 regions from RNA transcripts. With the HTBI primer set, the TCR CDR3 went through a first round of RT-PCR. A single record per CDR3 protein comes from TCRdb applying MiXCR to the multiplex PCR reads. The sample shows about 640,000 distinct CDR3 sequences, about a fifth of them seen only once. Sequencing was done on a sample of blood. These receptors were collected from a man aged 25 to 40 with Graves' ophthalmopathy.

The CDR3 DNA reads TGTGCCAGCAGCTTGGACAGAATGTTGGACGAGCAGTACTTC. This codes for CASSLDRMLDEQYF. The V gene is TRBV7-8, the J gene TRBJ2-7, with D possibly being TRBD1 (6 bases). CDR3 length: 14 amino acids. Trimming cost V 3 bases and J 5 bases, with 14 bases left between them. Germline V gene data show CDR1 as SGHVS and CDR2 as FQNEAQ.

In this sample, this clonotype turned up many times. The chain joins TRBV30 to TRBJ2-3, with a weak D call TRBD2 (6 bases). Looked up from germline, CDR1 is GTSNPN and CDR2 is SVGIG (reference sequence). The CDR3 contains 15 residues. V dropped 0 bases and J dropped 0 bases, with 10 bases sitting between them. The CDR3 sequence is CAWSVVAASTDTQYF. The CDR3 region has the DNA TGTGCCTGGAGTGTAGTAGCGGCAAGCACAGATACGCAGTATTTT. The full variable domain, its missing parts supplied by reference TRBV30 and TRBJ2-3, is SQTIHQWPATLVQPVGSPLSLECTVEGTSNPNLYWYRQAAGRGLQLLFYSVGIGQISSEVPQNLSASRPQDRQFILSSKKLLLSDSGFYLCAWSVVAASTDTQYFGPGTRLTVL.

The V and J genes are TRBV7-2 and TRBJ2-1; 8 bases fit TRBD2. The J segment lost 5 bases and the V segment lost 2 bases, leaving 8 bases of the junction unmatched. This CDR3 has 16 amino acids. Germline V lookup: CDR1 SGHTA, CDR2 FQGNSA. CDR3 in DNA: TGTGCCAGCAGCTTAAATAGCGGGATGAAAAACAATGAGCAGTTCTTC. It is translated as CASSLNSGMKNNEQFF.

The chain has TRBV6-1 and TRBJ2-2; 8 nucleotides agree with TRBD1. Looked up from germline, CDR1 is MNHNS and CDR2 is SASEGT. The CDR3 is 17 residues long. J was trimmed by 4 bases and V by 5 bases; bases with no gene match: 12. CDR3 DNA sequence: TGTGCCAGCAGTCCCAAACTCTTGACAGGGGTCACCGGGGAGCTGTTTTTT. It encodes CASSPKLLTGVTGELFF.

This clonotype was seen only a few times. V gene TRBV29-1 combines with J gene TRBJ2-2; 14 positions match TRBD2. Trimming at V came to 6 bases and at J to 4 bases, leaving 7 bases not matched to a gene. The CDR3 has 16 amino acids. Germline CDR1 reads SQVTM; CDR2 reads ANQGSEA. The CDR3 sequence: CSVEGLAGVRTGELFF. The CDR3 bases are TGCAGCGTCGAGGGACTAGCGGGAGTTCGCACCGGGGAGCTGTTTTTT.

In the case of this clonotype: Mismatch with germline at one junction end may stem from a read error. This chain uses TRBV6-1 with TRBJ2-1; 8 bases match TRBD1. Germline CDR1 MNHNS, CDR2 SASEGT. The CDR3 runs to 16 residues. CDR3 sequence (DNA): TGTGCCAGCAGTCAGAGGACAGGGAGCTCCTACAGTGAGCAGTTCTTC. Translation: CASSQRTGSSYSEQFF.

The chain joins TRBV5-1 to TRBJ2-5; D perhaps matches TRBD2 (5 bases). Trimming left V 1 base short and J 1 base short, with 17 bases between. The CDR3 sequence is 17 residues long. Germline-derived CDR1 and CDR2 are SGHRS and YFSETQ. The CDR3 sequence is CASSLWFGVGLQETQYF. In nucleotides, the CDR3 is TGCGCCAGCAGCTTGTGGTTCGGGGTGGGTCTCCAAGAGACCCAGTACTTC. Together with reference TRBV5-1 and TRBJ2-5, the CDR3 gives the full variable domain: KAGVTQTPRYLIKTRGQQVTLSCSPISGHRSVSWYQQTPGQGLQFLFEYFSETQRNKGNFPGRFSGRQFSNSRSEMNVSTLELGDSALYLCASSLWFGVGLQETQYFGPGTRLLVL.

In this sample, this clonotype turned up a few times. The chain recombines TRBV5-1 with TRBJ2-2; no firm D call. The CDR3 consists of 15 residues. Germline CDR1 is SGHRS and CDR2 is YFSETQ. Trimming shortened V by 0 bases and J by 4 bases, and 10 bases separated the two germline ends. The CDR3 DNA follows: TGCGCCAGCAGCTTGGACGCCCAGCCCACCGGGGAGCTGTTTTTT. Protein product: CASSLDAQPTGELFF.

This clonotype was detected many times. The chain couples TRBV20-1 to TRBJ2-5, with 8 bases matching TRBD2. V lost 4 bases, J lost 1 base, and 8 bases stayed unmatched. The CDR3 loop spans 15 amino acids. Germline lookup yields CDR1 DFQATT and CDR2 SNEGSKA (reference sequence). The CDR3 nucleotides are TGCAGTGCTATCCCCCTAGCGGGCCCCCAAGAGACCCAGTACTTC. This gives the protein CSAIPLAGPQETQYF.

This clonotype was counted many times. The chain combines TRBV2 with TRBJ2-3; 7 bases map to TRBD1. This CDR3 contains 13 residues. The germline V gene has CDR1 SNHLY and CDR2 FYNNEI. Losses at the gene ends were 6 bases for V and 3 bases for J; bases not matched to a gene: 3. The CDR3 region is CASRRDSTDTQYF. Written as DNA, the CDR3 is TGTGCCAGCAGACGGGACAGTACAGATACGCAGTATTTT.

This clonotype was counted only a few times. CDR3 residues: CASSSLVAGVTYNEQFF. CDR3 DNA sequence: TGTGCCAGCAGTTCTCTAGTAGCGGGAGTGACCTACAATGAGCAGTTCTTC. The chain uses TRBV27 and TRBJ2-1, with TRBD2 identical over 9 bases. This CDR3 contains 17 residues. The J segment lost 2 bases and the V segment lost 4 bases, leaving 9 bases of the junction unmatched. CDR1 is MNHEY and CDR2 is SMNVEV in the germline V gene (reference sequence).

This clonotype was found a few times. The chain joins TRBV19 to TRBJ2-3; 9 positions match TRBD2. Germline values: CDR1 LNHDA, CDR2 SQIVND (reference sequence). V was clipped by 5 bases and J by 0 bases; unmatched bases: 21. This CDR3 has 21 residues. CDR3: CASSPQLYVAGVDSSTDTQYF. The CDR3 DNA sequence: TGTGCCAGTAGTCCCCAACTTTACGTAGCGGGAGTAGACTCTAGCACAGATACGCAGTATTTT. Complete variable domain (other parts from reference TRBV19 and TRBJ2-3): DGGITQSPKYLFRKEGQNVTLSCEQNLNHDAMYWYRQDPGQGLRLIYYSQIVNDFQKGDIAEGYSVSREKKESFPLTVTSAQKNPTAFYLCASSPQLYVAGVDSSTDTQYFGPGTRLTVL.

This sequence joins TRBV5-1 and TRBJ2-2; 10 positions agree with TRBD2. CDR1 is SGHRS and CDR2 is YFSETQ in the germline V gene. Germline trimming cut 5 bases from V and 2 bases from J; bases unmatched to any gene: 9. The CDR3 consists of 17 residues. CDR3 sequence (DNA): TGCGCCAGCAGGTGGCCTCTAGCGGGAGTTAACACCGGGGAGCTGTTTTTT. As protein: CASRWPLAGVNTGELFF.

This clonotype has a count of ten or more. The V and J genes are TRBV2 and TRBJ1-1, with TRBD1 identical over 7 bases. This CDR3 comprises 14 residues. CDR1 is SNHLY and CDR2 is FYNNEI in the germline V gene. J gave up 7 bases and V 8 bases, and 13 bases lay outside the gene matches. The DNA for the CDR3 is TGTGCCAGCGGACAGGCCCTTTTGGAGGTTGAAGCTTTCTTT. Translation: CASGQALLEVEAFF.

The sample holds a few counts of this clonotype. The rearrangement joins TRBV20-1 to TRBJ2-3; unclear D gene. The length of the CDR3 is 13 residues. In germline, CDR1 is DFQATT, CDR2 SNEGSKA (reference sequence). Trimming removed 0 bases at V and 2 bases at J, with 6 bases between. This CDR3 reads CSARETLTDTQYF. The CDR3 DNA reads TGCAGTGCTAGAGAGACCCTCACAGATACGCAGTATTTT.

This clonotype has more than one count but fewer than ten. The CDR3 DNA reads as TGTGCCAGTAGTCAACGGGAGGGCCAGGGCAATGAGCAGTTCTTC. It yields the protein CASSQREGQGNEQFF. The rearrangement joins TRBV19 to TRBJ2-1; TRBD2 aligns across 8 bases. In germline, CDR1 is LNHDA, CDR2 SQIVND (reference sequence). The CDR3 sequence is 15 residues long. J lost 6 bases, V lost 5 bases, and 9 bases had no gene match.

This chain links TRBV18 with TRBJ2-1; the D is unclear. CDR1 KGHSH and CDR2 LQKENI come from the germline V gene. This CDR3 has 14 residues. Trimming removed 1 base at V and 7 bases at J, with 11 bases between. The CDR3 loop reads CASSPQSKQNEQFF. CDR3 coding DNA: TGTGCCAGCTCACCACAGTCCAAGCAAAATGAGCAGTTCTTC.

This clonotype was detected ten times or more. The chain links TRBV27 to TRBJ2-5; D is perhaps TRBD1 or TRBD2 (5 bases each). The CDR3 consists of 15 residues. Trimming stripped 5 bases from V and 4 bases from J, with 17 bases between. Germline CDR1 and CDR2: MNHEY and SMNVEV (reference sequence). Here the CDR3 reads CASSDGVVGGETQYF. The DNA of the CDR3 is TGTGCCAGCAGTGATGGAGTTGTTGGGGGAGAGACCCAGTACTTC.

In its sample, this clonotype was seen many times. For the CDR3, the DNA is TGCAGTGCCGGACAGGGGGCGCGCACTGAAGCTTTCTTT. Protein: CSAGQGARTEAFF. The chain is built from TRBV20-1 and TRBJ1-1, with TRBD1 matching 11 bases. The CDR3 is made up of 13 amino acids. Germline CDR1 reads DFQATT; CDR2 reads SNEGSKA (reference sequence). V trimming: 6 bases; J trimming: 4 bases; junction bases outside the gene matches: 4.

As concerns this clonotype: A read error may explain this, as a much larger clone is one base away. The chain combines TRBV2 with TRBJ1-1; tentative D call: TRBD1 (6 bases). Germline V CDR1 and CDR2: SNHLY, FYNNEI. Between the trimmed V and J ends, which lost 8 bases and 3 bases, there was a span of 19 bases. The CDR3 consists of 15 residues. The CDR3 DNA follows: TGTGCCAGCGTGGAGAGGGGGATGAGGGACACTGAAGCTTTCTTT. It yields the protein CASVERGMRDTEAFF.

This clonotype turned up a few times. The chain links TRBV4-1 to TRBJ2-1; 8 bases are shared with TRBD2. With 0 bases clipped from V and 8 bases from J, the junction kept 9 bases outside the gene matches. CDR3 size: 16 residues. Germline values: CDR1 MGHRA, CDR2 YSYEKL. The CDR3 sequence: CASSQESGLVSYEQFF. CDR3 nucleotide sequence: TGCGCCAGCAGCCAAGAGTCGGGACTAGTGTCCTATGAGCAGTTCTTC.

The chain joins TRBV29-1 to TRBJ1-1; D gene ambiguous. The CDR3 sequence is 14 residues long. Germline CDR1 and CDR2: SQVTM and ANQGSEA. V lost 2 bases and J 1 base, leaving 11 bases between the germline ends. The CDR3 loop is CSVERGLANTEAFF. The CDR3 DNA sequence: TGCAGCGTTGAACGCGGGTTGGCGAACACTGAAGCTTTCTTT.

This clonotype was seen a few times. V usage is TRBV5-1 and J usage is TRBJ1-6, with 7 bases aligning to TRBD1. With 4 bases clipped from V and 7 bases from J, the junction kept 11 bases outside the gene matches. The CDR3 consists of 16 residues. Germline V CDR1 and CDR2: SGHRS, YFSETQ. CDR3 sequence reads: CASSPTPGTANSPLHF. CDR3 in DNA: TGCGCCAGCAGCCCGACCCCCGGGACAGCCAATTCACCCCTCCACTTT.

The chain carries TRBV10-2 and TRBJ2-2; tentatively, D is TRBD1 (6 bases). This CDR3 comprises 16 residues. Trimming shortened V by 6 bases and J by 1 base, and 15 bases separated the two germline ends. CDR1 and CDR2 from the germline V gene are WSHSY and SAAADI. The CDR3 loop is CASSRGQSLNTGELFF. CDR3 coding DNA: TGCGCCAGCAGCCGAGGACAGAGCTTGAACACCGGGGAGCTGTTTTTT.

The V and J genes are TRBV30 and TRBJ1-5; D is perhaps TRBD1 (5 bases). CDR1 and CDR2 from the germline V gene are GTSNPN and SVGIG (reference sequence). V was pared by 5 bases and J by 11 bases, with 25 bases between. The CDR3 is made up of 15 amino acids. CDR3 sequence reads: CAWGPPGRSSFAQHF. The CDR3 DNA follows: TGTGCCTGGGGCCCTCCGGGACGGAGCTCTTTTGCCCAGCATTTT.

In DNA, the CDR3 is TGTGCCTGGGGGCCAGGGGGCGGAACGAACGAGCAGTACTTC. It translates to CAWGPGGGTNEQYF. This chain links TRBV30 with TRBJ2-7; TRBD1 aligns across 8 bases. J was trimmed by 5 bases and V by 5 bases; bases with no gene match: 11. The CDR3 runs to 14 residues. The germline V gene has CDR1 GTSNPN and CDR2 SVGIG (reference sequence).